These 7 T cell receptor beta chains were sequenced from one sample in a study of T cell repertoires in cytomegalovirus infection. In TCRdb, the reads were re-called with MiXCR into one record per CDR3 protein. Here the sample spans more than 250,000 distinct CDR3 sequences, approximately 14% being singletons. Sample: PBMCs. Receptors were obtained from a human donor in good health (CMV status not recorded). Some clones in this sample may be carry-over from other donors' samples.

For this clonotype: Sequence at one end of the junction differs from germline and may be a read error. For the CDR3, the DNA is TGTGCCAGTAGTAGGGCCGGGACTAGCTACCATGAGCAGTTCTTC. This sequence encodes CASSRAGTSYHEQFF. The chain couples TRBV19 to TRBJ2-1; 9 nucleotides agree with TRBD2. Germline CDR1 and CDR2: LNHDA and SQIVND (reference sequence). The CDR3 extends over 15 amino acids.

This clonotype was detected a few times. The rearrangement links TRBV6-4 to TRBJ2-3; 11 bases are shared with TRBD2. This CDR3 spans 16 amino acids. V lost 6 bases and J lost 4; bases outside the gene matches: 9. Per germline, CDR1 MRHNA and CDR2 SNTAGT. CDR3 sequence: CASSLGLADSADTQYF. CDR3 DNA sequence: TGTGCCAGCAGCCTGGGACTAGCGGATTCCGCAGATACGCAGTATTTT.

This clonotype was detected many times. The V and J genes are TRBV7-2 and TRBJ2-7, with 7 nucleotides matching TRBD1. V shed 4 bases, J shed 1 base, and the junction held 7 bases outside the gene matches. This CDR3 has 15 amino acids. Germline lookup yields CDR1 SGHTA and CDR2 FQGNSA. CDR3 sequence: CASSSPDRQSYEQYF. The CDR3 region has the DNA TGTGCCAGCAGCTCACCGGACAGGCAGTCCTACGAGCAGTACTTC.

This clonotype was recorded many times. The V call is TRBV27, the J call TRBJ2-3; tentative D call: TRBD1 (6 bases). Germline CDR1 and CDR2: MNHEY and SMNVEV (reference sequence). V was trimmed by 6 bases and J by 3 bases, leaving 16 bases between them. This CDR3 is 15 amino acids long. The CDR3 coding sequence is TGTGCCAGCAGCTCTATAGGGGGAAGGACAGATACGCAGTATTTT. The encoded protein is CASSSIGGRTDTQYF.

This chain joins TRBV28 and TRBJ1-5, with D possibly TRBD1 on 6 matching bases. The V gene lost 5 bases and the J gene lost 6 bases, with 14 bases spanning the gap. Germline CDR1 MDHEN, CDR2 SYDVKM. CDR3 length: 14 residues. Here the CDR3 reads CASSQLQGSQPQHF. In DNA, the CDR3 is TGTGCCAGCAGTCAATTACAGGGAAGTCAGCCCCAGCATTTT.

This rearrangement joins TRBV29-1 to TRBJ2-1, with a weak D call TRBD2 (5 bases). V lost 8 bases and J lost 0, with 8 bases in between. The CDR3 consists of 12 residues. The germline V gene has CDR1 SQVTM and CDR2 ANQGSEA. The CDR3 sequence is CSPGSSYNEQFF. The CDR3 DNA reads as TGCAGCCCGGGGAGCTCCTACAATGAGCAGTTCTTC.

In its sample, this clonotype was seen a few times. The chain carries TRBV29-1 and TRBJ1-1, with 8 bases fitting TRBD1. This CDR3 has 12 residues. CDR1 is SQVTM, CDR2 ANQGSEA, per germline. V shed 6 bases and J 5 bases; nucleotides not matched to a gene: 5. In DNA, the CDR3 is TGCAGCGTACAGGGGGAGAGAACTGAAGCTTTCTTT. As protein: CSVQGERTEAFF.